This T cell receptor beta chain was captured by sequencing in a study of identical twins. TCRdb reanalysed the 5' RACE reads using MiXCR and keeps one entry per CDR3 protein. In the table there are roughly 690,000 distinct CDR3 sequences, approximately 21% of which are singletons. This clonotype occurred many times. Germline values: CDR1 SQVTM, CDR2 ANQGSEA. The length of the CDR3 is 13 residues. V was trimmed by 6 bases and J by 0 bases, leaving 12 bases between them. These data also featured in a second study, about T cells expressing NK-cell markers.

J is TRBJ2-7 and V is TRBV29-1; unclear D gene. The sample consisted of PBMCs. The receptor was derived from a young woman in good health. CDR3 residues: CSVWASDSYEQYF. The CDR3, as DNA: TGCAGCGTCTGGGCAAGCGACTCCTACGAGCAGTACTTC.